This TCR beta chain was documented in a study of cytomegalovirus exposure and HLA in healthy donors. Study background: The approximately 110 validation repertoires used a platform that matched the one used for the roughly 650 first-cohort repertoires, as a later analysis reported.

The V and J ends lost 8 bases and 7 bases respectively, with 21 bases between them. The length of the CDR3 is 14 residues. CDR1 is PRHDT, CDR2 FYEKMQ, per germline (reference sequence). As regards this clone: Its antigen is still unknown.

Study outcomes and limitations: A classifier reportedly called cytomegalovirus status with high sensitivity and specificity. The investigators catalogued about 170 TCR beta chains as cytomegalovirus-associated.

This table comes from immunoSEQ multiplex PCR, and its TCRdb copy is limited to in-frame clones, with some not included. Among about 180,000 clones listed, 86% were seen once. The donors were members of the validation cohort, which comprised approximately 120 subjects and was separate from the first cohort of 666 subjects. The chain uses TRBV13 and TRBJ2-7, with D unclear. This receptor was taken from a man between 18 and 35 years old in good health and CMV-seropositive. Sequenced sample: PBMCs. This CDR3 reads CASSTTSRNSEQYF. The CDR3 DNA sequence: TGTGCCAGCTCCACTACGTCGCGAAACTCTGAGCAGTACTTC.